This T cell receptor beta chain was sequenced during a study of blood T cell repertoires in COVID-19. Across the whole study: The United States, Italy and Spain provided the acute and convalescent COVID-19 samples.

As handled by the study authors: Scientists estimated how many nucleated cells there were by amplifying reference gene primers. The method was immunoSEQ multiplex PCR; TCRdb's version includes in-frame clones alone and lacks a portion of them. V and J calls and clone size are those listed in that table; D and trimming were worked out from the DNA. The profile shows fewer than 350,000 clones, roughly 90% of them singletons. Recruited during active infection, patients (from Seattle) were subsequently followed longitudinally. CDR1 and CDR2 from the germline V gene are SGHRS and YFSETQ. The CDR3 runs to 16 residues. V lost 2 bases, J lost 2 bases, and 15 bases lay in between.

The specimen sequenced was peripheral blood. This clonotype originated in a man aged 25 to 40 with COVID-19, enrolled during active disease. This chain connects TRBV5-1 to TRBJ2-3; D might be TRBD2 (5 bases). The CDR3 region is CASSFGIGGSTDTQYF. CDR3 nucleotide sequence: TGCGCCAGCAGCTTCGGTATTGGAGGATCCACAGATACGCAGTATTTT.